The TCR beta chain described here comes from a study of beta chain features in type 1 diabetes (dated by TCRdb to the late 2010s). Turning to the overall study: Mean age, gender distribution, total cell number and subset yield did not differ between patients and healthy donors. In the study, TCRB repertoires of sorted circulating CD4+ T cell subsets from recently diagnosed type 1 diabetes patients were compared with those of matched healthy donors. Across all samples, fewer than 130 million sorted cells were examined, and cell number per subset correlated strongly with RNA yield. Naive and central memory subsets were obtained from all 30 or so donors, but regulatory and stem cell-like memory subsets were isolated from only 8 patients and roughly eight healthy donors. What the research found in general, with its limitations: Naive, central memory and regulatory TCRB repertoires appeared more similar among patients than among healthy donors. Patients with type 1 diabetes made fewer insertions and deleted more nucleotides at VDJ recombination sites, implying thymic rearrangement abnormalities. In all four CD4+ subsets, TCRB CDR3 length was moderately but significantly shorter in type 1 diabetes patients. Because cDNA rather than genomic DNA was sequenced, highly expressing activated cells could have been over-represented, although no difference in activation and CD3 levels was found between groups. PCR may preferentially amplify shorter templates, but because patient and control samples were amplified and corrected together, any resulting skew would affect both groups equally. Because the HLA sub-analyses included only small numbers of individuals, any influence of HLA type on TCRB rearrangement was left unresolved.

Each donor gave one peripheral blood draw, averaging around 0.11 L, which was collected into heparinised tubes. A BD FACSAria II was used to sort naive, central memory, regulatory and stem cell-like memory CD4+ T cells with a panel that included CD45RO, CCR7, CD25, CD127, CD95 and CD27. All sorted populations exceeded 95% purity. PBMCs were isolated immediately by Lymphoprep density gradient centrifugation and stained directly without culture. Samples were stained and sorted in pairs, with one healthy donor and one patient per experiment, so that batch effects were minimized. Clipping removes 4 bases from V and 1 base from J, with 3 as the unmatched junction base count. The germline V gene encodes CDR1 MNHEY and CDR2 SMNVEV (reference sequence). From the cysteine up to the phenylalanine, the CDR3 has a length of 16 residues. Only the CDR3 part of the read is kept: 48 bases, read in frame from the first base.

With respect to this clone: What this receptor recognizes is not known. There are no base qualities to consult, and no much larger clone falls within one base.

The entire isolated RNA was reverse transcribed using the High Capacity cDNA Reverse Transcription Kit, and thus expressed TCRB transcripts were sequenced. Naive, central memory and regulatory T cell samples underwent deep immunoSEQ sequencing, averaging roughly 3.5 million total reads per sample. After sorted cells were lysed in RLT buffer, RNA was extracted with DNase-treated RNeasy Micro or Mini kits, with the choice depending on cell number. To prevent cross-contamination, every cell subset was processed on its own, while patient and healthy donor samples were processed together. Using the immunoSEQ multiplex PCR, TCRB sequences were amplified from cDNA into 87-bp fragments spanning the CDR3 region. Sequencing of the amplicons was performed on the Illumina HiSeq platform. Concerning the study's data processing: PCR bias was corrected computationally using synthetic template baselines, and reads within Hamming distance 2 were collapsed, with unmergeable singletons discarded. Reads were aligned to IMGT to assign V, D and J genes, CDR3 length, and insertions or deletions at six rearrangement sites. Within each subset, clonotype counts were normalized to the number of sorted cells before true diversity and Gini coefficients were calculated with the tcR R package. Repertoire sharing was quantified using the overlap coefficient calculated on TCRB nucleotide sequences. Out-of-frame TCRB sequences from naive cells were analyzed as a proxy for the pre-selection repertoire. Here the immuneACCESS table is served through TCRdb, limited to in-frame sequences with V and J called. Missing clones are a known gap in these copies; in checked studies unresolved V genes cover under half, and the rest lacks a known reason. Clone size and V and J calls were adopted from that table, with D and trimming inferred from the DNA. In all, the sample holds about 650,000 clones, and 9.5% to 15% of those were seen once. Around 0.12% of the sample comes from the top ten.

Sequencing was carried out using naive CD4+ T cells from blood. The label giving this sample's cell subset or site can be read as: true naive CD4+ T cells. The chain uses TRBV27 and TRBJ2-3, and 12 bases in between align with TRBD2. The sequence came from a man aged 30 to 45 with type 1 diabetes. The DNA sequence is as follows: TGTGCCAGCAGTTCTCGGACTAGCGGGGGCACAGATACGCAGTATTTT. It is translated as CASSSRTSGGTDTQYF.